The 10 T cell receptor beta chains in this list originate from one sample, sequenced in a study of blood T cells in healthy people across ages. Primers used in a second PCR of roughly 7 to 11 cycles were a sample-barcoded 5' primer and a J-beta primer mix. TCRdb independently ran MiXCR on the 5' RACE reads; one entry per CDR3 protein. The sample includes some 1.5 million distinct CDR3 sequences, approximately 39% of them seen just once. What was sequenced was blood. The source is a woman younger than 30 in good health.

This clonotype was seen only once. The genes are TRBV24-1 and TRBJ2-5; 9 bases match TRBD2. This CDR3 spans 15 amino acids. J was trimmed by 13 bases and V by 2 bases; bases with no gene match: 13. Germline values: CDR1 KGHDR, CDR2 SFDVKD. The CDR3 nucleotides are TGTGCCACCAGTGATTCGAGTAGCGGGAGATATGAGCGGTACTTC. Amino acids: CATSDSSSGRYERYF.

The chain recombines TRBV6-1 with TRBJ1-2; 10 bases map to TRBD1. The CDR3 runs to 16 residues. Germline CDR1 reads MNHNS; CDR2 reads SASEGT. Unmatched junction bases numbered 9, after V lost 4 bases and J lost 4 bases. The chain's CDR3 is CASSATGTGDSYGYTF. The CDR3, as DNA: TGTGCCAGCAGTGCCACCGGGACAGGGGATAGCTATGGCTACACCTTC.

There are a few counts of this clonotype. As DNA, the CDR3 is TGCGCCAGCAGCCAAGACTCGCAGGGGAATTCCTACGAGCAGTACTTC. Amino acid sequence: CASSQDSQGNSYEQYF. The gene calls are TRBV4-1 and TRBJ2-7; D is possibly TRBD1 (6 bases). This CDR3 contains 16 residues. Trimming stripped 0 bases from V and 1 base from J, with 13 bases between. From germline, CDR1 is MGHRA and CDR2 YSYEKL.

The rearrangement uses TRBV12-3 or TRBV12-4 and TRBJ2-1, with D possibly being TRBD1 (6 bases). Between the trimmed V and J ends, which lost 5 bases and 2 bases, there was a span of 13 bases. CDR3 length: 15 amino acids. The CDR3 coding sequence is TGTGCCAGCAGTCCGAGGGGACACCCCTACAATGAGCAGTTCTTC. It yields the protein CASSPRGHPYNEQFF.

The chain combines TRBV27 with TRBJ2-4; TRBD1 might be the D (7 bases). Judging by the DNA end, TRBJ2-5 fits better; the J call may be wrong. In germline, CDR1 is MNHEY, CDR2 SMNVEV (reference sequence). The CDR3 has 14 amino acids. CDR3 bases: TGTGCCAGCAGTCTCCTGACAGGGACTGAGACCCAGTACTTC. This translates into CASSLLTGTETQYF.

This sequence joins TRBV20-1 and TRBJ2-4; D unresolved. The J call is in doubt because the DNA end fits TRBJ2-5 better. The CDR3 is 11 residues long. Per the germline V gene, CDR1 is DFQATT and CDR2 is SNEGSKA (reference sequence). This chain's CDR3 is CSASSEETQYF. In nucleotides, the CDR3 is TGCAGTGCTAGTTCTGAGGAGACCCAGTACTTC.

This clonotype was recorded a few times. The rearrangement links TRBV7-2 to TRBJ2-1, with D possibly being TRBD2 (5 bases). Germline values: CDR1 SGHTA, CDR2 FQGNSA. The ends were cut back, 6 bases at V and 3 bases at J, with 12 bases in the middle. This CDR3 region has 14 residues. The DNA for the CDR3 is TGTGCCAGCAGAGAGACTATCAACTACAATGAGCAGTTCTTC. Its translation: CASRETINYNEQFF.

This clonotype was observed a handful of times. The CDR3, as DNA: TGTGCCAGCAGCTCTAGACAGGGAACCTCGTACAATGAGCAGTTCTTC. Translating gives CASSSRQGTSYNEQFF. The J gene is TRBJ2-1, the V gene TRBV5-5; TRBD1 matches 7 bases. The CDR3 totals 16 residues. V was pared by 3 bases and J by 4 bases, with 10 bases of the junction left unmatched. Germline values: CDR1 SGHKS, CDR2 YYEKEE (reference sequence). The full variable domain, with the rest looked up from reference TRBV5-5 and TRBJ2-1, is DAGVTQSPTHLIKTRGQQVTLRCSPISGHKSVSWYQQVLGQGPQFIFQYYEKEERGRGNFPDRFSARQFPNYSSELNVNALLLGDSALYLCASSSRQGTSYNEQFFGPGTRLTVL.

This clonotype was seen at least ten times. The DNA of the CDR3 is TGTGCCAGCAGCCCACCGACAGACCGCTATGGCTACACCTTC. This codes for CASSPPTDRYGYTF. V is TRBV11-2 and J is TRBJ1-2; D is possibly TRBD1 (5 bases). Trimming left V 5 bases short and J 4 bases short, with 14 bases between. From germline, CDR1 is SGHAT and CDR2 FQNNGV. CDR3 size: 14 residues.

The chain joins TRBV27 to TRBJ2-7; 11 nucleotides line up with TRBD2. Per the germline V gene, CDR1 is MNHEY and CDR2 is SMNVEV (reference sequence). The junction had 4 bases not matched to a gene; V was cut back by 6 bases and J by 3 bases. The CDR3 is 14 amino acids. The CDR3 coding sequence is TGTGCCAGCAGACTAGCGGGGGCCCACTACGAGCAGTACTTC. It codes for CASRLAGAHYEQYF.